This T cell receptor beta chain was documented in a study of cytomegalovirus exposure and HLA in healthy donors. The primer mix had 60 Vbeta and 13 Jbeta primers. The method was immunoSEQ multiplex PCR; TCRdb's version includes in-frame clones alone and lacks a portion of them. In the table there are roughly 200,000 clones, 75% to 85% of which are singletons. The CDR3 contains 11 residues. Per germline, CDR1 SNHLY and CDR2 FYNNEI. As for this clone: Its antigen is unidentified. Mismatch with germline at one junction end may stem from a read error.

General study results and limits: Among the sequence variants, a highly shared cluster was likely an artifact of sequencing.

This rearrangement joins TRBV2 to TRBJ2-5, with a possible D match to TRBD2 (5 bases). This sequence was found in a boy aged 5-17 years in good health and CMV-seronegative. The specimen was PBMCs. The CDR3 loop reads CASSGFPGTDF. The DNA for the CDR3 is TGTGCCAGCAGTGGATTCCCGGGAACGGACTTC.